The entry below gives a single T cell receptor (beta chain) sequence along with its context. Its specificity is not known. The data were taken from a study of healthy donors' naive CD4 and CD8 T cells. Study-level findings and limits: Reportedly, most V and J gene segments showed naive CD4+ versus CD8+ bias.

A linear amplification protocol produced the TCR libraries from 500 ng of total RNA. TCRdb recomputed calls from the reads with MiXCR, one row per CDR3 protein. The data contain roughly 200,000 distinct CDR3 sequences, 65% to 75% of them singletons. Trimming took off 7 bases at V and 6 bases at J, with 24 bases between the two ends. Germline values: CDR1 MNHEY, CDR2 SVGAGI. There are 16 residues in the CDR3. The chain has TRBV6-5 and TRBJ1-2; possibly TRBD1 for D (6 bases). The material sequenced was naive CD4+ and CD8+ T cells sorted from blood, pooled from several donors. This TCR was sampled from a pool of human donors in good health; the sample pools cells from several healthy donors. DNA of the CDR3: TGTGCCAGCAATCTAACCCCGGACAGTCCATTGGATGGCTACACCTTC. Translating it yields CASNLTPDSPLDGYTF.